This T cell receptor (beta chain) was sequenced for a study of blood T cell repertoires in COVID-19. Study at large: From the United States, Italy and Spain came samples of acute and convalescent COVID-19. The cDNA or gDNA used as material had been derived from T cells, B-cell-depleted T cells, or PBMCs.

Original analysis: Amplified reference gene primers provided the basis for estimating nucleated cell counts. Sequencing was performed with immunoSEQ multiplex PCR; in TCRdb, only in-frame clones are kept and a portion is missing. For V, J and clone size, that table is used; D and trimming come from the DNA. Here the sample spans over 250,000 clones, 85% to 90% being singletons. The CDR3 sequence is 14 residues long. V was pared by 6 bases and J by 4 bases, with 16 bases between. Germline V CDR1 and CDR2: MNHEY, SVGAGI. The sequence was collected from a human donor in a cohort sampled during active COVID-19. The chain recombines TRBV6-5 with TRBJ2-7; possible D gene TRBD2, 7 bases. The specimen was peripheral blood. The CDR3 is CASSLGGGRYEQYF. CDR3 DNA: TGTGCCAGCAGCTTAGGGGGGGGGAGGTACGAGCAGTACTTC.